The rows below give T cell receptor beta chains drawn from one sample of a study of T cell repertoires in cytomegalovirus infection. TCRdb reprocessed the reads via MiXCR and lists one record per CDR3 protein. The table shows hundreds of thousands of distinct CDR3 sequences, with 31% occurring only once. These receptors have no known antigen. The material was cultured CD8+ T cells from PBMCs, obtained from culture after CMV antigen stimulation. These receptors came from a human donor in good health (CMV status not recorded). Some clones in this sample may be carry-over from other donors' samples. The CDR3 runs from the conserved cysteine through the conserved F or W. D genes are given only for firm matches. Size values are once, few and many counts, or a class for expanded clones, and some rows have none.

V	J	D	size	DNA	CDR3
TRBV9	TRBJ2-7	NA	NA	TGTGCCAGCAGCCTAGACTGGTCCGACTACGAGCAGTACTTC	CASSLDWSDYEQYF
TRBV25-1	TRBJ1-1	NA	few	TGTGCCAGCAGTGAATCACCTAAATTGGTGGACACTGAAGCTTTCTTT	CASSESPKLVDTEAFF
TRBV7-9	TRBJ1-1	TRBD1	few	TGTGCCAGCAGCGGGGGACAGCTGGACACTGAAGCTTTCTTT	CASSGGQLDTEAFF
TRBV7-8	TRBJ1-3	NA	many	TGTGCCAGCGCCATCTCTGGAAACACCATATATTTT	CASAISGNTIYF
TRBV7-6	TRBJ1-1	NA	many	TGTGCCAGCAGCTCCCTCACCGATATCCCGAACACTGAAGCTTTCTTT	CASSSLTDIPNTEAFF
TRBV27	TRBJ1-1	NA	NA	TGTGCCAGCAGGACCTTCGACACTGAAGCTTTCTTT	CASRTFDTEAFF
TRBV5-6	TRBJ1-5	NA	NA	TGTGCCAGCAGCTTGGGAACAGGACATCAGCCCCAGCATTTT	CASSLGTGHQPQHF
TRBV27	TRBJ1-1	TRBD1	few	TGTGCCAGCACCCGGGACAGAATGAACACTGAAGCTTTCTTT	CASTRDRMNTEAFF
TRBV7-8	TRBJ2-1	NA	few	TGTGCCACTAGAGGAGGCTGGGGGCAGTTCTTC	CATRGGWGQFF
TRBV3-1	TRBJ2-3	NA	many	TGTGCCAGCAGCCACCAGACAACAGATACGCAGTATTTT	CASSHQTTDTQYF
TRBV5-4	TRBJ1-4	NA	NA	TGTGCCAGCAGGGGAACTGGGTACGATGAAAAACTGTTTTTT	CASRGTGYDEKLFF
TRBV20-1	TRBJ2-7	NA	few	TGCAGTGCTAGTGGGGGAGCGTCCTACGAGCAGTACTTC	CSASGGASYEQYF
TRBV27	TRBJ2-2	TRBD1	NA	TGTGTCACCAAGACAGGGGTTTTCGGGGAGCTGTTTTTT	CVTKTGVFGELFF
TRBV20-1	TRBJ2-7	TRBD1	NA	TGCAGTGCTACCTCCGGGGACAGAGGTTACGAGCAGTACTTC	CSATSGDRGYEQYF
TRBV5-4	TRBJ2-1	NA	few	TGTGCCAGCAGCTTGGCCGGGGAAGTGGGGGAGCAGTTCTTC	CASSLAGEVGEQFF
TRBV6-6	TRBJ1-2	TRBD1	NA	TGTGCCAGCAGTTACATAGACAGGGGAGGTGGCTACACCTTC	CASSYIDRGGGYTF
TRBV4-1	TRBJ2-3	TRBD2	NA	TGCGCCAGCAACTGGGGGACTAGCGGGCTAGATACGCAGTATTTT	CASNWGTSGLDTQYF
TRBV20-1	TRBJ2-7	TRBD1	NA	TGCAGTGCTAGAGAAGGACAGGGGCGGCCTACGGAGCAGTACTTC	CSAREGQGRPTEQYF
TRBV7-9	TRBJ2-2	NA	few	TGTGCCAGCAGCTATTCCTTGGCGAACACCGGGGAGCTGTTTTTT	CASSYSLANTGELFF
TRBV28	TRBJ1-5	TRBD1	NA	TGTGCCAGCAGGCCCCAAACAGGGGGCGGTCAGCCCCAGCATTTT	CASRPQTGGGQPQHF
TRBV27	TRBJ1-2	TRBD1	NA	TGTGCCAGCAGTTTCAGTACAGGGGAGATGGTCTATGGCTACACCTTC	CASSFSTGEMVYGYTF
TRBV4-2	TRBJ1-4	NA	NA	TGTGCCAGCAGCCAAGGCCGGACCCAGGGTGAAAAACTGTTTTTT	CASSQGRTQGEKLFF
TRBV12-3/TRBV12-4	TRBJ2-6	TRBD1	NA	TGTGCCAGCAGGGGTACAGGGGATCGTGAGGCCAACGTCCTGACTTTC	CASRGTGDREANVLTF
TRBV7-9	TRBJ1-2	NA	many	TGTGCCAGCAGACTTGGAGGGGGGCAGGGAAATGGCTACACCTTC	CASRLGGGQGNGYTF
TRBV12-3/TRBV12-4	TRBJ2-1	TRBD2	many	TGTGCCAGCAGCCCTCTGGGGGGGAAATGGGATGAGCAGTTCTTC	CASSPLGGKWDEQFF
TRBV7-8	TRBJ2-7	TRBD2	many	TGTGCCAGCAGCATTCCAGGGTTCAGGACTAGGGATAGGGAGCAGTACTTC	CASSIPGFRTRDREQYF
TRBV6-6	TRBJ1-1	NA	few	TGTGCCAGCGCGCTGAACAGGGTTAACACTGAAGCTTTCTTT	CASALNRVNTEAFF
TRBV12-3/TRBV12-4	TRBJ1-5	NA	NA	TGTGCCAGCAATGTGGAGGGGAGAAGCAATCAGCCCCAGCATTTT	CASNVEGRSNQPQHF
TRBV7-9	TRBJ2-7	NA	NA	TGTGCCAGCAGCTCGGCAGTAAAGTCCCCTATCGAGCAGTACTTC	CASSSAVKSPIEQYF
TRBV6-2/TRBV6-3	TRBJ1-2	TRBD1	NA	TGTGCCAGCAGTTCACTCCGGGACAGGGCTATGGATGGCTACACCTTC	CASSSLRDRAMDGYTF
TRBV7-9	TRBJ1-3	NA	few	TGTGCCAGCAGCTTACGGCTCGAACAGGGAAACACCATATATTTT	CASSLRLEQGNTIYF
TRBV10-3	TRBJ2-3	NA	NA	TGTGCCAACGGACAGTGGCCTGATACGCAGTATTTT	CANGQWPDTQYF
TRBV9	TRBJ2-3	NA	NA	TGTGCCAGCAGCCCCCGGAAGGGAACGCAGTATTTT	CASSPRKGTQYF
TRBV7-6	TRBJ2-1	TRBD1	many	TGTGCCAGCAGCCCCGACAGGGCGGGTTACAATGAGCAGTTCTTC	CASSPDRAGYNEQFF
TRBV28	TRBJ2-1	NA	NA	TGTGCCAGCAGTTTCCGACGGGACACCTACTACAATGAGCAGTTCTTC	CASSFRRDTYYNEQFF
TRBV12-3/TRBV12-4	TRBJ1-5	NA	NA	TGTGCCAGCAGTTTTGCCAGGGCGGGTCAGCCCCAGCATTTT	CASSFARAGQPQHF
TRBV7-4	TRBJ2-1	NA	NA	TGTGCCAGCAGCTTAGTTGTTTGGGACACTCACTCCTACAATGAGCAGTTCTTC	CASSLVVWDTHSYNEQFF
TRBV27	TRBJ2-1	NA	few	TGTGCCAGCAGCCCAGGGTTTAGGGGTCTTAATGAGCAGTTCTTC	CASSPGFRGLNEQFF
TRBV6-2/TRBV6-3	TRBJ2-4	TRBD1	few	TGTGCCAGCAGCCCGGGACAGGGATACATTCAGTACTTC	CASSPGQGYIQYF
TRBV12-3/TRBV12-4	TRBJ1-4	NA	few	TGTGCCAGCAGTTTACGGATTCGTGAAAAACTGTTTTTT	CASSLRIREKLFF
TRBV27	TRBJ1-1	NA	NA	TGTGCCAGCAGCCCCAATTTTATGGACACTGAAGCTTTCTTT	CASSPNFMDTEAFF
TRBV6-1	TRBJ2-5	TRBD1	NA	TGTTCCAGCAGTGATAGGGACAGGGCGGGGGAGACCCAGTACTTC	CSSSDRDRAGETQYF
TRBV6-5	TRBJ1-1	NA	NA	TGTGCCAGCAGTTACGTACAGCTGAACACTGAAGCTTTCTTT	CASSYVQLNTEAFF
TRBV6-1	TRBJ2-7	NA	few	TGTGCCAGCAGTGAAGAACAGGGAGAAACCTACGAGCAGTACTTC	CASSEEQGETYEQYF
TRBV12-3/TRBV12-4	TRBJ2-1	TRBD2	few	TGTGCCAGCAGCGACAGCGGGGGGGCGATGCAGTTCTTC	CASSDSGGAMQFF
TRBV7-9	TRBJ1-6	TRBD1	NA	TGTGCCAGTGGTCCCGGGACAGGGGATTCACCCCTCCACTTT	CASGPGTGDSPLHF
TRBV7-8	TRBJ1-2	NA	many	TGTGCCTCTTCTCAGGCAGGGGTGACCTACACCTTC	CASSQAGVTYTF
TRBV6-1	TRBJ1-1	TRBD1	few	TGTGCCACCCCGGGACAGGGAAATATCGGCACTGAAGCTTTCTTT	CATPGQGNIGTEAFF
TRBV9	TRBJ2-6	NA	NA	TGTGCCAGCAGCTTAACAGTCGCCTTGAGGGCCAACGTCCTGACTTTC	CASSLTVALRANVLTF
TRBV29-1	TRBJ2-2	NA	NA	TGCAGCGTTGAGGAGGGTGCGAACACCGGGGAGCTGTTTTTT	CSVEEGANTGELFF
TRBV7-2	TRBJ2-1	NA	many	TGTGCCAGCAGCTTAGCGACCGGCCTAGGGGATTTCAATGAGCAGTTCTTC	CASSLATGLGDFNEQFF
TRBV11-2	TRBJ2-3	NA	few	TGTGCCAGCAGCTTAGATAGGCGGGCGGTGGATACGCAGTATTTT	CASSLDRRAVDTQYF
TRBV25-1	TRBJ1-2	NA	few	TGTGCCAGCAGTGAAATGAGATACTATGGCTACACCTTC	CASSEMRYYGYTF
TRBV6-6	TRBJ2-3	NA	NA	TGTGCCAACAGTGACCCCCTTACAGATACGCAGTATTTT	CANSDPLTDTQYF
TRBV27	TRBJ2-3	TRBD2	NA	TGTGCCAACAACGTACTAGCGGGGGTCACAGATACGCAGTATTTT	CANNVLAGVTDTQYF
TRBV7-9	TRBJ1-5	TRBD1	NA	TGTGCCAGCAGCGCACTCACAGGGGGCTATCAGCCCCAGCATTTT	CASSALTGGYQPQHF
TRBV6-2/TRBV6-3	TRBJ2-1	TRBD2	NA	TGTGCCAGCAGTTTCCATAGCGGGGGGAGCTACAATGAGCAGTTCTTC	CASSFHSGGSYNEQFF
TRBV11-1	TRBJ1-6	NA	NA	TGTGCCAGCAGTAACCGGGACAAAACCCCTATTAATTCACCCCTCCACTTT	CASSNRDKTPINSPLHF
TRBV28	TRBJ1-2	NA	NA	TGTGCCAGCACCTTACCAGGGGATGGCTATGGCTACACCTTC	CASTLPGDGYGYTF